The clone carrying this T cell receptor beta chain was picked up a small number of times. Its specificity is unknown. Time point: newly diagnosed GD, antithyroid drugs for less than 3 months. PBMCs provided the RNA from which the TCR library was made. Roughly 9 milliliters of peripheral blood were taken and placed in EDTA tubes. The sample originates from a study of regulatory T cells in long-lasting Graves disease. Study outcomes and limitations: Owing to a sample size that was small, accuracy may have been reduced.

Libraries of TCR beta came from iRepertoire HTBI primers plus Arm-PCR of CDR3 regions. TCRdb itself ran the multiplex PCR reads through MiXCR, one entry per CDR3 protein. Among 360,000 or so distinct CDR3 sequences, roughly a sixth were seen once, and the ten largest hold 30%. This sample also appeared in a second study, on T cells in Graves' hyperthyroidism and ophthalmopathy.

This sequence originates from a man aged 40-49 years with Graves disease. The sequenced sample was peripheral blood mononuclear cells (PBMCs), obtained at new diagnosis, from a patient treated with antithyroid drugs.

The CDR3 DNA reads TGTGCCAGCAGCTTATTGTCCCTTTCTAGCACAGATACGCAGTATTTT. It encodes CASSLLSLSSTDTQYF. V gene TRBV7-9 combines with J gene TRBJ2-3; D not certain. The CDR3 length is 16 residues. The V gene's germline CDR1 is SEHNR and CDR2 FQNEAQ (reference sequence). Trimming removed 2 bases at V and 0 bases at J, with 12 bases between.